The rows below give T cell receptor beta chains drawn from one sample of a study of Ad26.COV2.S vaccination and SARS-CoV-2 variants. Assay used: immunoSEQ multiplex PCR; TCRdb lists only in-frame clones, some missing. The table lists over 400,000 clones, approximately 89% of them singletons. Sequencing used peripheral blood, obtained in a trial of Ad26.COV2.S vaccine versus placebo. The source of these receptors is a person aged 18-60 years who received the Ad26.COV2.S COVID-19 vaccine or a placebo. CDR3s include the opening cysteine and the closing phenylalanine or tryptophan. The order of the fields is clone size, J gene, D gene, V gene, CDR3 DNA, CDR3 protein. D genes are given only for firm matches. The size field is filled for only some rows; it gives once, few, many or a size class.

clone_size: -; j_call: TRBJ1-6; d_call: -; v_call: TRBV6-5; cdr3_nt: TGTGCCAGCAGACCCGACGGTGCTAATTCACCCCTCCACTTT; cdr3_aa: CASRPDGANSPLHF
clone_size: -; j_call: TRBJ2-7; d_call: -; v_call: TRBV18; cdr3_nt: TGTGCCAGCTCACCAAATAGGAATTACGAGCAGTACTTC; cdr3_aa: CASSPNRNYEQYF
clone_size: -; j_call: TRBJ2-3; d_call: -; v_call: TRBV18; cdr3_nt: TGTGCCAGCTCACCTCTCGGTACAGATACGCAGTATTTT; cdr3_aa: CASSPLGTDTQYF
clone_size: -; j_call: TRBJ2-5; d_call: -; v_call: TRBV3-1/TRBV3-2; cdr3_nt: TGTGCCAGCAGACACACCGCCGTTGAGACCCAGTACTTC; cdr3_aa: CASRHTAVETQYF
clone_size: -; j_call: TRBJ1-3; d_call: -; v_call: TRBV19; cdr3_nt: TGTGCCAGTAGTGCCCGGTGGGACACCATATATTTT; cdr3_aa: CASSARWDTIYF
clone_size: -; j_call: TRBJ2-6; d_call: -; v_call: TRBV5-1; cdr3_nt: TGCGCCAGCAGCCCCACTGGGGCCAACGTCCTGACTTTC; cdr3_aa: CASSPTGANVLTF
clone_size: -; j_call: TRBJ2-3; d_call: -; v_call: TRBV7-3; cdr3_nt: TGTGCCAGCAGCTCATGGGGGGGACACACAGATACGCAGTATTTT; cdr3_aa: CASSSWGGHTDTQYF
clone_size: few; j_call: TRBJ1-2; d_call: -; v_call: TRBV5-6; cdr3_nt: TGTGCCAGCAGCCCGGGGGACTATGGCTACACCTTC; cdr3_aa: CASSPGDYGYTF
clone_size: -; j_call: TRBJ2-5; d_call: -; v_call: TRBV28; cdr3_nt: TGTGCCAGTCGGGGGAAATTCCAAGAGACCCAGTACTTC; cdr3_aa: CASRGKFQETQYF
clone_size: -; j_call: TRBJ1-6; d_call: -; v_call: TRBV2; cdr3_nt: TGTGCCAGCAGTGCCTATAGGAGCTCCTATAATTCACCCCTCCACTTT; cdr3_aa: CASSAYRSSYNSPLHF
clone_size: -; j_call: TRBJ2-2; d_call: -; v_call: TRBV13; cdr3_nt: TGTGCCAGCAGCTTAGGCGCGAGGATGGGCACCGGGGAGCTGTTTTTT; cdr3_aa: CASSLGARMGTGELFF
clone_size: -; j_call: TRBJ2-2; d_call: -; v_call: TRBV5-4; cdr3_nt: TGTGCCAGCAGCCCCGGGGACCTCACCGGGGAGCTGTTTTTT; cdr3_aa: CASSPGDLTGELFF
clone_size: -; j_call: TRBJ2-1; d_call: -; v_call: TRBV6-6; cdr3_nt: TGTGCCAGCAGTTATCAGCCGGGGGACTTATACAATGAGCAGTTCTTC; cdr3_aa: CASSYQPGDLYNEQFF
clone_size: -; j_call: TRBJ2-2; d_call: -; v_call: TRBV5-1; cdr3_nt: TGCGCCAGCAATGCGGGGCGGCCCGGGGAGCTGTTTTTT; cdr3_aa: CASNAGRPGELFF
clone_size: -; j_call: TRBJ2-1; d_call: -; v_call: TRBV5-6; cdr3_nt: TGTGCCAGCAGCTCGGGACAAGCCTACAATGAGCAGTTCTTC; cdr3_aa: CASSSGQAYNEQFF
clone_size: -; j_call: TRBJ1-2; d_call: TRBD1; v_call: TRBV6-2/TRBV6-3; cdr3_nt: TGTGCCAGCAGTAGACCATATACAGGGGATGGCTACACCTTC; cdr3_aa: CASSRPYTGDGYTF
clone_size: -; j_call: TRBJ2-3; d_call: TRBD1; v_call: TRBV19; cdr3_nt: TGTGCCAGTAGTATCGGGGGACAGGGGGTATATACGCAGTATTTT; cdr3_aa: CASSIGGQGVYTQYF
clone_size: -; j_call: TRBJ1-2; d_call: -; v_call: TRBV12-3/TRBV12-4; cdr3_nt: TGTGCCAGCAGTTTACGCGGGCGAGGCTACACCTTC; cdr3_aa: CASSLRGRGYTF
clone_size: -; j_call: TRBJ1-5; d_call: -; v_call: TRBV19; cdr3_nt: TGTGCCAGTAGTATTTTTCAGTTCAATCAGCCCCAGCATTTT; cdr3_aa: CASSIFQFNQPQHF
clone_size: once; j_call: TRBJ1-6; d_call: TRBD1; v_call: TRBV27; cdr3_nt: TGTGCCAGCAGTTTAAATACAGGGACAGGTTATTCACCCCTCCACTTT; cdr3_aa: CASSLNTGTGYSPLHF
clone_size: -; j_call: TRBJ2-3; d_call: -; v_call: TRBV19; cdr3_nt: TGTGCCAGTATGGCCACTGCTTTCGGTTCGCAGTATTTT; cdr3_aa: CASMATAFGSQYF
clone_size: few; j_call: TRBJ1-1; d_call: -; v_call: TRBV5-1; cdr3_nt: TGCGCCAGCACAGCCCTAGGGAGCTGGGAAACTGAAGCTTTCTTT; cdr3_aa: CASTALGSWETEAFF
clone_size: -; j_call: TRBJ2-1; d_call: -; v_call: TRBV10-3; cdr3_nt: TGTGCCATCAGTGAAGGGGGTGCCTACAATGAGCAGTTCTTC; cdr3_aa: CAISEGGAYNEQFF
clone_size: -; j_call: TRBJ1-1; d_call: -; v_call: TRBV7-8; cdr3_nt: TGTGCCAGCAGCTTAGGGATAAACACTGAAGCTTTCTTT; cdr3_aa: CASSLGINTEAFF